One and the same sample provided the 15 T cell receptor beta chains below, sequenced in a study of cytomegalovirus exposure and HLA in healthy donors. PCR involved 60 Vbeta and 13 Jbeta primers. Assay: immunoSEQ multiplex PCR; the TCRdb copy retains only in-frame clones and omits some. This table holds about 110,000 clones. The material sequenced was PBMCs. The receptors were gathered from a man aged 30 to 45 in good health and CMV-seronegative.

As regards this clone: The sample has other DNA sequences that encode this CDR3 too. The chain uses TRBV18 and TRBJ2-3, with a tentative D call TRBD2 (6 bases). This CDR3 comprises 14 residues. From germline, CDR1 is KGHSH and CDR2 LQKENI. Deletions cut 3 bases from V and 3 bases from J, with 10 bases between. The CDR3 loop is CASSPSGLTDTQYF. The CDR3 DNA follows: TGTGCCAGCTCACCGAGCGGGTTGACAGATACGCAGTATTTT.

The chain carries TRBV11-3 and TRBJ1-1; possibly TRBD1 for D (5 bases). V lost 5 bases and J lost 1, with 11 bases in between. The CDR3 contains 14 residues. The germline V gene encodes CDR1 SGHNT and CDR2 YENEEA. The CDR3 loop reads CASSPRGGNTEAFF. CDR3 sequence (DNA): TGTGCCAGCAGCCCCCGCGGGGGGAACACTGAAGCTTTCTTT.

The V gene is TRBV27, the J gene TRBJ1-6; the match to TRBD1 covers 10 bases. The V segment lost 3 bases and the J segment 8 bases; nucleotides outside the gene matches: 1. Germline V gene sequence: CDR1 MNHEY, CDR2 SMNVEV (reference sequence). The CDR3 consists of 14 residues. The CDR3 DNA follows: TGTGCCAGCAGTTTCGACAGGGGGCATTCACCCCTCCACTTT. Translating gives CASSFDRGHSPLHF.

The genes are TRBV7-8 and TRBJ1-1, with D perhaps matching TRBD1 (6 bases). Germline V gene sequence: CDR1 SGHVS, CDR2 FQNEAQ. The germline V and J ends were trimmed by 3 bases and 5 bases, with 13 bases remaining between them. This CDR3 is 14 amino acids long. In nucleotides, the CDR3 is TGTGCCAGCAGCTTCCGGGTCCAGGGGACTGAAGCTTTCTTT. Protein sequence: CASSFRVQGTEAFF.

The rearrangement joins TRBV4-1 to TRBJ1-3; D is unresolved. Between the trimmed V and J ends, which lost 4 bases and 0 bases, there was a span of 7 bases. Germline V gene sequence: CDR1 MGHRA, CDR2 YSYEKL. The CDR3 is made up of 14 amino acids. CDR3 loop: CASSLLNSGNTIYF. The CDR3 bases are TGCGCCAGCAGCCTCCTTAACTCTGGAAACACCATATATTTT.

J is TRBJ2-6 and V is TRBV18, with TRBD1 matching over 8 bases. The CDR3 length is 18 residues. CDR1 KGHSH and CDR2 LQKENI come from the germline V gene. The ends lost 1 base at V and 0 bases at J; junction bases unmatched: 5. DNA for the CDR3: TGTGCCAGCTCACCACTTGGGACAGGTCACTCTGGGGCCAACGTCCTGACTTTC. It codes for CASSPLGTGHSGANVLTF.

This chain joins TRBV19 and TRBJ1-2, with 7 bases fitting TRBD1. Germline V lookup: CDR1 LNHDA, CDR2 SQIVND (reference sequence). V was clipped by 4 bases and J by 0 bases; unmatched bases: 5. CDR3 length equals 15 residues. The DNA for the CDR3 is TGTGCCAGTAGTACAAAGACAGGGACTAACTATGGCTACACCTTC. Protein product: CASSTKTGTNYGYTF.

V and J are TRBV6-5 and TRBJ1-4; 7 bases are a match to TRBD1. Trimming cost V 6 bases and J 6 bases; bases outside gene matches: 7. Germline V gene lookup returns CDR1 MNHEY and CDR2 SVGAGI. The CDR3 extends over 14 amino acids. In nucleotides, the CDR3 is TGTGCCAGCAGCCCCGGTAGGGGGCATGAAAAACTGTTTTTT. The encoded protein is CASSPGRGHEKLFF.

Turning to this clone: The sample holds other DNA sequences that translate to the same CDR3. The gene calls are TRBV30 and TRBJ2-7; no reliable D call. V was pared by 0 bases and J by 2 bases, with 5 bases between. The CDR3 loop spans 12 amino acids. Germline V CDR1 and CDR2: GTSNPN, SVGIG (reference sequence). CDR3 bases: TGTGCCTGGAGTGTTCAGACCTACGAGCAGTACTTC. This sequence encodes CAWSVQTYEQYF.

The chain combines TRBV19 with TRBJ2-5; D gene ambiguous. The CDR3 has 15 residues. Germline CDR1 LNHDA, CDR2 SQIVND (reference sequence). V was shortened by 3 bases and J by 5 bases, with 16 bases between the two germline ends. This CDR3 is CASSMGTTTQETQYF. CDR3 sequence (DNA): TGTGCCAGTAGTATGGGCACGACCACCCAGGAGACCCAGTACTTC.

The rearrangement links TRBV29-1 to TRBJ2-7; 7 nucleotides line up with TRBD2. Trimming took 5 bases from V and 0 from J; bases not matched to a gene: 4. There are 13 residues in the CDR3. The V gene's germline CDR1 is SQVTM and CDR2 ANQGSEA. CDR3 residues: CSVRTGGSYEQYF. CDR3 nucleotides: TGCAGCGTTCGTACGGGGGGCTCCTACGAGCAGTACTTC.

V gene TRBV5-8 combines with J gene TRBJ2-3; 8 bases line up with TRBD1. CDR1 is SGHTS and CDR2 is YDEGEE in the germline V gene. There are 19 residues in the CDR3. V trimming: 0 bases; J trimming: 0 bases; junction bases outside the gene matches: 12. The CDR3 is CASSLGVLRTGISTDTQYF. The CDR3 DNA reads TGTGCCAGCAGCTTGGGAGTTTTGAGGACAGGGATTAGCACAGATACGCAGTATTTT.

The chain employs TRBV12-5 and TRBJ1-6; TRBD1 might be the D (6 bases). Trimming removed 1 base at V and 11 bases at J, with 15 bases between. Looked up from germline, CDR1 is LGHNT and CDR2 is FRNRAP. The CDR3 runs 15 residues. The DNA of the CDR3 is TGTGCTAGTGGTTTGGCCCCCGGGACATCCGCACCCCTCCACTTT. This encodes CASGLAPGTSAPLHF.

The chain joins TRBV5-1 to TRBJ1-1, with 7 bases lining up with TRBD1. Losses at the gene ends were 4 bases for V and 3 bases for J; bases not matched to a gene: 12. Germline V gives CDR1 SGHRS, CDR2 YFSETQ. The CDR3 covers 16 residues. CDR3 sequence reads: CASSLTHQTGDTEAFF. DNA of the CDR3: TGCGCCAGCAGCCTCACCCACCAAACAGGGGACACTGAAGCTTTCTTT.

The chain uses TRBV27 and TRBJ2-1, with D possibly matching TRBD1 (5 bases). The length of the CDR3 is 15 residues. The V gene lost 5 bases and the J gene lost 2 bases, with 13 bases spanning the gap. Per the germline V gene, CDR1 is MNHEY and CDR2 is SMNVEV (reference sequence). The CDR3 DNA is TGTGCCAGCAGTCAGACAGTCCACCCCTACAATGAGCAGTTCTTC. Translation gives CASSQTVHPYNEQFF.